These T cell receptor beta chains were read from a single sample in a study of T cells in localized non-small cell lung cancer. Profiled with immunoSEQ multiplex PCR; TCRdb holds only in-frame clones, not every one. Of approximately 2,000 clones listed, approximately 25% are singletons. The sequenced sample was normal lung tissue next to the tumor, obtained before any cancer treatment. All receptors come from a woman aged 40 to 75 with stage II squamous cell lung carcinoma. Both conserved end residues are part of each CDR3. D genes are given only for firm matches. Size is omitted from some rows. Given values are once, few, many or a class for expanded clones.

few	NA	TRBJ1-2	TRBV28	TGTGCCAGCAGTTTTCCGGTTGGAGGTGGCTACACCTTC	CASSFPVGGGYTF
NA	TRBD1	TRBJ1-2	TRBV9	TGTGCCAGCAGGGCGGACAGGGGGGACTATGGCTACACCTTC	CASRADRGDYGYTF
NA	NA	TRBJ2-2	TRBV4-1	TGCGCCAGCAGCCAAGATTCTCCGGGACTTCCTTACACCGGGGAGCTGTTTTTT	CASSQDSPGLPYTGELFF
NA	NA	TRBJ2-5	TRBV18	TGTGCCAGCTCACCACCGTCAGGGAGAGAGACCCAGTACTTC	CASSPPSGRETQYF
once	TRBD2	TRBJ2-2	TRBV19	TGTGCCAGTAGTATTACTAGCGGGAGGTTGAACACCGGGGAGCTGTTTTTT	CASSITSGRLNTGELFF
few	NA	TRBJ2-3	TRBV6-7	TGTGCCAGCAGAGGGCTTAGTAGAGCGGTTACGCAGTATTTT	CASRGLSRAVTQYF
few	NA	TRBJ1-2	TRBV6-8	TGTGCCAGCAGTAGGGGTCAGGGGCCAGTTAACTATGGCTACACCTTC	CASSRGQGPVNYGYTF
few	NA	TRBJ1-2	TRBV28	TGTGCCAGCAGCGGGGGGGTGAACTATGGCTACACCTTC	CASSGGVNYGYTF
NA	NA	TRBJ2-7	TRBV15	TGTGCCACCAGCAGAGATTTCGGCGGGCGGCCTTACGAGCAGTACTTC	CATSRDFGGRPYEQYF
few	NA	TRBJ1-1	TRBV28	TGTGCCAGCAGTGTAGTGGGGCGGGCAGAAGAAGCTTTCTTT	CASSVVGRAEEAFF
NA	NA	TRBJ1-1	TRBV5-1	TGCGCCAGCAGCTTGGACAGGGTTAGCACTGAAGCTTTCTTT	CASSLDRVSTEAFF
medium-sized	NA	TRBJ2-1	TRBV11-3	TGTGCCAGCAGCAGCCCGGGGATTGGAGTTTCTGAGCAGTTCTTC	CASSSPGIGVSEQFF
few	NA	TRBJ2-5	TRBV6-8	TGTGCCAGCAGTTATGGGACGATCATGGAGACCCAGTACTTC	CASSYGTIMETQYF
NA	NA	TRBJ2-7	TRBV6-8	TGTGCCAGCATTGCCTCTCGGGGCGTAGGTGGCGAGCAGTACTTC	CASIASRGVGGEQYF